What follows are 17 T cell receptor beta chains derived from one specimen sequenced in a study of post-analysis software for immune sequencing data. No antigen has been assigned to these receptors. cDNA libraries for TCR beta contained unique molecular identifiers. Each CDR3 protein gets one entry after TCRdb re-called the PCR reads with MiXCR. The sample comprises about 620,000 distinct CDR3 sequences, roughly 45% of which are singletons, and 1.5% to 2% rests with the top ten. Regarding the study as a whole: Controls showed lower frequencies than patients for five TRBV segments, and TRBV5-6, TRBV5-1 and TRBV20-1 were among these.

Material for sequencing was blood. These receptors were taken from a girl between 5 and 17 years old with multiple sclerosis.

This clonotype was recorded a few times. The gene calls are TRBV12-3 or TRBV12-4 and TRBJ1-2; no definite D call. V lost 4 bases to trimming and J lost 8 bases, with 14 bases between them. The CDR3 is 13 amino acids. The CDR3 spells CASSYYGYRGYTF. The DNA of the CDR3 is TGTGCCAGCAGTTATTATGGCTATCGGGGCTACACCTTC.

This chain connects TRBV24-1 to TRBJ2-1; 8 positions agree with TRBD2. J gave up 4 bases and V 2 bases, and 3 bases lay outside the gene matches. In germline, CDR1 is KGHDR, CDR2 SFDVKD. This CDR3 spans 15 amino acids. The CDR3 reads CATSDSAGEYNEQFF. CDR3 coding DNA: TGTGCCACCAGTGATTCAGCGGGGGAATACAATGAGCAGTTCTTC.

As DNA, the CDR3 is TGCGCCAGCAGCTCAGGGGAACGCAATCAGCCCCAGCATTTT. It codes for CASSSGERNQPQHF. The chain has TRBV5-1 and TRBJ1-5, with D possibly TRBD1 on 6 matching bases. The CDR3 runs to 14 residues. Trimming left V 3 bases short and J 2 bases short, with 9 bases between. Per the germline V gene, CDR1 is SGHRS and CDR2 is YFSETQ.

The CDR3 nucleotides are TGCAGTGCTAGAGATCAGCGGGCAGGGCGGGACGGCTACACCTTC. Protein product: CSARDQRAGRDGYTF. The chain is built from TRBV20-1 and TRBJ1-2; D might be TRBD1 (5 bases). This CDR3 comprises 15 residues. The V gene lost 0 bases and the J gene lost 8 bases, with 19 bases spanning the gap. Germline V gene lookup returns CDR1 DFQATT and CDR2 SNEGSKA (reference sequence).

The V and J genes are TRBV2 and TRBJ2-5, with D unclear. Trimming pared 6 bases from V and 1 base from J, leaving 12 bases between. The CDR3 totals 14 residues. Germline CDR1 SNHLY, CDR2 FYNNEI. The CDR3: CASRALNSQETQYF. The CDR3 DNA follows: TGTGCCAGCAGGGCTTTGAACAGCCAAGAGACCCAGTACTTC.

V usage is TRBV6-6 and J usage is TRBJ1-6; 7 bases line up with TRBD1. The CDR3 has 14 residues. The ends lost 5 bases at V and 8 bases at J; junction bases unmatched: 6. Germline V lookup: CDR1 MNHNY, CDR2 SVGAGI (reference sequence). Here the CDR3 DNA reads TGTGCCAGCAGTAGACAGGGAAAGGATTCACCCCTCCACTTT. It specifies CASSRQGKDSPLHF.

This clonotype was detected only a few times. The chain employs TRBV29-1 and TRBJ2-7; tentative D call: TRBD1 (6 bases). The CDR3 length is 12 residues. The ends were cut back, 6 bases at V and 7 bases at J, with 16 bases in the middle. The germline V gene encodes CDR1 SQVTM and CDR2 ANQGSEA. Here the CDR3 DNA reads TGCAGCGTAGGAGGACAGTGGGGGGAGCAGTACTTC. Translating it yields CSVGGQWGEQYF.

The V gene is TRBV5-5, the J gene TRBJ1-5, with D hard to call. V lost 0 bases, J lost 0 bases, and 13 bases lay in between. Germline CDR1 and CDR2: SGHKS and YYEKEE (reference sequence). This CDR3 has 17 residues. CDR3 sequence reads: CASSLVHPRYSNQPQHF. The DNA of the CDR3 is TGTGCCAGCAGCTTGGTCCACCCTAGATATAGCAATCAGCCCCAGCATTTT. Based on the CDR3 plus reference TRBV5-5 and TRBJ1-5, the full variable domain is DAGVTQSPTHLIKTRGQQVTLRCSPISGHKSVSWYQQVLGQGPQFIFQYYEKEERGRGNFPDRFSARQFPNYSSELNVNALLLGDSALYLCASSLVHPRYSNQPQHFGDGTRLSIL.

The sample holds a few counts of this clonotype. V and J are TRBV29-1 and TRBJ2-7, with 9 bases identical to TRBD1. The CDR3 covers 15 residues. With 0 bases clipped from V and 3 bases from J, the junction kept 6 bases outside the gene matches. Germline V gene lookup returns CDR1 SQVTM and CDR2 ANQGSEA. CDR3 bases: TGCAGCGTTGAAGACGTCGGGACAGGGATCTACGAGCAGTACTTC. Translation: CSVEDVGTGIYEQYF.

This sequence joins TRBV29-1 and TRBJ2-7; possible D gene TRBD1, 6 bases. CDR1 is SQVTM and CDR2 is ANQGSEA in the germline V gene. V dropped 6 bases and J dropped 7 bases, with 22 bases sitting between them. The CDR3 length is 14 residues. In nucleotides, the CDR3 is TGCAGCGTCTCGGCCCCCACAGGGTTCGGGGAGCAGTACTTC. It is translated as CSVSAPTGFGEQYF.

Only a few counts were recorded for this clonotype. The V gene is TRBV12-3 or TRBV12-4, the J gene TRBJ2-7; TRBD1 matches 8 bases. This CDR3 spans 14 amino acids. Trimming removed 3 bases from V and 7 bases from J; junction bases left unmatched: 8. CDR3 coding DNA: TGTGCCAGCAGTTTTTACGGCAGGGGGCGAGAGCAGTACTTC. This codes for CASSFYGRGREQYF.

Concerning this clonotype itself: As the CDR3 is not closed by the conserved phenylalanine or tryptophan, this likely results from a read error. This sequence joins TRBV4-2 and TRBJ1-1; 8 bases line up with TRBD1. This CDR3 contains 15 residues. CDR1 LGHNA and CDR2 YNFKEQ come from the germline V gene. The V and J ends lost 2 bases and 1 base, in that order; junction bases with no gene match: 3. CDR3 coding DNA: TGTGCCAGCAGCCAACCGGACAGGGAGAACACTGAAGCTTTCTTG. This sequence encodes CASSQPDRENTEAFL.

This clonotype was observed once. This chain links TRBV6-1 with TRBJ1-6, with D possibly TRBD1 on 6 matching bases. The CDR3 has 17 amino acids. The germline V gene encodes CDR1 MNHNS and CDR2 SASEGT. The V gene lost 1 base and the J gene lost 0 bases, with 10 bases spanning the gap. DNA for the CDR3: TGTGCCAGCAGTGAAGGTGGGGGCGGCTCCTATAATTCACCCCTCCACTTT. Its translation: CASSEGGGGSYNSPLHF.

The chain has TRBV7-6 and TRBJ2-5; 9 bases fit TRBD2. V trimming: 0 bases; J trimming: 4 bases; junction bases outside the gene matches: 12. The CDR3 has 18 residues. Germline V CDR1 and CDR2: SGHVS, FNYEAQ. Written as DNA, the CDR3 is TGTGCCAGCAGCTTAGCGTCCGGGAGCGGGAGGCCGAGAGAGACCCAGTACTTC. Amino acids: CASSLASGSGRPRETQYF.

This clonotype was detected a few times. This chain uses TRBV3-1 with TRBJ1-5; no definite D call. Germline assignment: CDR1 LGHDT and CDR2 YNNKEL (reference sequence). The CDR3 totals 12 residues. The V end was cut by 1 base, the J end by 7 bases, with 5 bases between. The CDR3 protein is CASSQVNQPQHF. The CDR3 DNA follows: TGTGCCAGCAGCCAAGTCAACCAGCCCCAGCATTTT.

This clonotype was seen a handful of times. V and J are TRBV29-1 and TRBJ2-3, with D possibly matching TRBD1 (5 bases). The CDR3 length is 12 residues. CDR1 and CDR2 (germline): SQVTM, ANQGSEA. V was trimmed by 5 bases and J by 5 bases, leaving 11 bases between them. CDR3 protein: CSVRQGQDTQYF. The CDR3 DNA reads as TGCAGCGTTCGCCAGGGTCAAGATACGCAGTATTTT.

The chain is built from TRBV9 and TRBJ2-3, with TRBD2 matching over 10 bases. Germline trimming cut 2 bases from V and 4 bases from J; bases unmatched to any gene: 4. From germline, CDR1 is SGDLS and CDR2 YYNGEE. This CDR3 has 15 residues. Written as DNA, the CDR3 is TGTGCCAGCAGCGTCGGGACTAGCGTTTCAGATACGCAGTATTTT. Protein sequence: CASSVGTSVSDTQYF.